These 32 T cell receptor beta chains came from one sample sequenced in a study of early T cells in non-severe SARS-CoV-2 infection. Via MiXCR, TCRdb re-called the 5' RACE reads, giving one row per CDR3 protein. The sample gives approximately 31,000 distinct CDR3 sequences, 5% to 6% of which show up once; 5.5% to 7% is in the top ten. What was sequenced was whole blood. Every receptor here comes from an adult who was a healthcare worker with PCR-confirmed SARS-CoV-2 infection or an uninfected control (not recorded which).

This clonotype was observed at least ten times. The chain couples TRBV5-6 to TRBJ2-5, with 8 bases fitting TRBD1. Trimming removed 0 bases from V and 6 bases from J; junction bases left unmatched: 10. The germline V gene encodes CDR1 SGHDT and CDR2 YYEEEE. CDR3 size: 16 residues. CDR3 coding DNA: TGTGCCAGCAGCTTGGGTTTAGCCGACAGGGGAAAGACCCAGTACTTC. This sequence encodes CASSLGLADRGKTQYF.

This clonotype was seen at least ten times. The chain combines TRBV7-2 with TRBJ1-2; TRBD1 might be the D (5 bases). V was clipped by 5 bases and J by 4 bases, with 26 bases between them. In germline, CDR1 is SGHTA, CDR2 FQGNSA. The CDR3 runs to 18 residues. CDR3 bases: TGTGCCAGCAGCCTTACCGGGACCTGGGCCCGCGGTTTCTATGGCTACACCTTC. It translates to CASSLTGTWARGFYGYTF. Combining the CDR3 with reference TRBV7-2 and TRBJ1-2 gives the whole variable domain GAGVSQSPSNKVTEKGKDVELRCDPISGHTALYWYRQSLGQGLEFLIYFQGNSAPDKSGLPSDRFSAERTGGSVSTLTIQRTQQEDSAVYLCASSLTGTWARGFYGYTFGSGTRLTVV.

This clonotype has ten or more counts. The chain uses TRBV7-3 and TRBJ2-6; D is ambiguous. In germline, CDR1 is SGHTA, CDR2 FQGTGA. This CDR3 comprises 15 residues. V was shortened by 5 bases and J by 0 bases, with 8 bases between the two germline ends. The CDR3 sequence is CASSRDSSGANVLTF. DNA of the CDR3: TGTGCCAGCAGCCGAGATAGCTCTGGGGCCAACGTCCTGACTTTC.

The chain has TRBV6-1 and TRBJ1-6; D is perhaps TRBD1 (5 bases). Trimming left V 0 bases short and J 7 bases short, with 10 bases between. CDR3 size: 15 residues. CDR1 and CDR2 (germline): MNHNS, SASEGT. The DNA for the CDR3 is TGTGCCAGCAGTGAAGCTCCGGGGGGGAATTCACCCCTCCACTTT. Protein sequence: CASSEAPGGNSPLHF.

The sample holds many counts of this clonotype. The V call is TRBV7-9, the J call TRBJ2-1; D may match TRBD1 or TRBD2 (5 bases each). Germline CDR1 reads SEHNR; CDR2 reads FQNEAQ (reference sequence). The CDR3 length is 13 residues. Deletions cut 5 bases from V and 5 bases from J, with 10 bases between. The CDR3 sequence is CASSMGTDNEQFF. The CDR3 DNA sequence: TGTGCCAGCAGCATGGGGACCGACAATGAGCAGTTCTTC.

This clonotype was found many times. The DNA of the CDR3 is TGCAGTGCTCCAGGACTAGCGGGAGCCCACTCCTACGAGCAGTACTTC. Amino acid sequence: CSAPGLAGAHSYEQYF. V and J are TRBV20-1 and TRBJ2-7; 13 nucleotides match TRBD2. Trimming cost V 5 bases and J 0 bases; bases outside gene matches: 7. From germline, CDR1 is DFQATT and CDR2 SNEGSKA (reference sequence). CDR3 length: 16 amino acids.

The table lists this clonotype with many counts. The DNA for the CDR3 is TGTGCCATCGGCCTACTCTACGAGCAGTACTTC. It codes for CAIGLLYEQYF. J is TRBJ2-7 and V is TRBV10-3, with D hard to call. From germline, CDR1 is ENHRY and CDR2 SYGVKD. CDR3 length equals 11 residues. Trimming stripped 8 bases from V and 3 bases from J, with 8 bases between.

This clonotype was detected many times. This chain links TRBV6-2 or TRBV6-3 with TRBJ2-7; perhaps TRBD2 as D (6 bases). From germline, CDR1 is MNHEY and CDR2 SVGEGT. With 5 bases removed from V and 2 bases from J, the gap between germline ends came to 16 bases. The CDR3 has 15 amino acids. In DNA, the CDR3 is TGTGCCAGCAGTCGCCTTGGAGGGTCCCCCTACGAGCAGTACTTC. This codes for CASSRLGGSPYEQYF.

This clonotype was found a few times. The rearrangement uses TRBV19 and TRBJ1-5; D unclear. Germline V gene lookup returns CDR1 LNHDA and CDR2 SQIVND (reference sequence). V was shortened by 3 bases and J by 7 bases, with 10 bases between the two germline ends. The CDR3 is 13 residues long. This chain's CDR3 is CASSMAGRQPQHF. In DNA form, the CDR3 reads TGTGCCAGTAGTATGGCCGGCAGGCAGCCCCAGCATTTT.

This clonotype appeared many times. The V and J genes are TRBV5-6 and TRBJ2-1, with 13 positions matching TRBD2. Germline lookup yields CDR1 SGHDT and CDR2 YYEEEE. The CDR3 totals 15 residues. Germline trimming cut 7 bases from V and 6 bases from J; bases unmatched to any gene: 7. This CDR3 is CASGRWTSGSNEQFF. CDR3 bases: TGTGCCAGCGGGCGTTGGACTAGCGGGAGCAATGAGCAGTTCTTC.

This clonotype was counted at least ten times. The CDR3 DNA is TGTGCCAGCCCTAGTGGGAGTCCGAACACCGGGGAGCTGTTTTTT. Its translation is CASPSGSPNTGELFF. The chain joins TRBV2 to TRBJ2-2, with D maybe TRBD2 (5 bases). Germline lookup yields CDR1 SNHLY and CDR2 FYNNEI. The germline V and J ends were trimmed by 8 bases and 0 bases, with 13 bases remaining between them. The CDR3 is made up of 15 amino acids. The whole variable domain, remainder taken from reference TRBV2 and TRBJ2-2, is EPEVTQTPSHQVTQMGQEVILRCVPISNHLYFYWYRQILGQKVEFLVSFYNNEISEKSEIFDDQFSVERPDGSNFTLKIRSTKLEDSAMYFCASPSGSPNTGELFFGEGSRLTVL.

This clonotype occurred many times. The CDR3, as DNA: TGCAGTGCTAGAGCCCAGGACAGGGTAGGGCAAAATACGCAGTATTTT. Protein: CSARAQDRVGQNTQYF. The gene calls are TRBV20-1 and TRBJ2-3; 8 bases are a match to TRBD1. The CDR3 runs to 16 residues. Germline CDR1 DFQATT, CDR2 SNEGSKA (reference sequence). Trimming at V came to 1 base and at J to 7 bases, leaving 13 bases not matched to a gene.

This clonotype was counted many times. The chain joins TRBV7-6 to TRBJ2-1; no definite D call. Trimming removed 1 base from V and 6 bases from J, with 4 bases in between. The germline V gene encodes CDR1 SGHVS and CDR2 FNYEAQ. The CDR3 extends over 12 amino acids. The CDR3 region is CASSLVANEQFF. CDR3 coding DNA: TGTGCCAGCAGCTTAGTCGCCAATGAGCAGTTCTTC.

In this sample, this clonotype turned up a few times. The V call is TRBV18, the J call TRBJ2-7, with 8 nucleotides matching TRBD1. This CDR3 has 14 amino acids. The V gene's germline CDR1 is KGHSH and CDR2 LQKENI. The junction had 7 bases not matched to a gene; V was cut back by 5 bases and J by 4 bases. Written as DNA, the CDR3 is TGTGCCAGCTCAGGACAACAGGGGGTTTACGAGCAGTACTTC. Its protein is CASSGQQGVYEQYF.

The DNA of the CDR3 is TGTGCCAGCAGCTCTTGGACAGGGGGCCGGGACACTGAAGCTTTCTTT. Translating gives CASSSWTGGRDTEAFF. The rearrangement links TRBV12-3 or TRBV12-4 to TRBJ1-1; TRBD1 aligns across 11 bases. This CDR3 has 16 amino acids. Trimming cost V 6 bases and J 3 bases; bases outside gene matches: 9.

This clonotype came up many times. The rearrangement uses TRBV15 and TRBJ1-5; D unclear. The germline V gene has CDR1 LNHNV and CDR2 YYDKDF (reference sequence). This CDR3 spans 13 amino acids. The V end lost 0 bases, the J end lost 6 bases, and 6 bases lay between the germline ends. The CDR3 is CATSRDHGQPQHF. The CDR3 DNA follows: TGTGCCACCAGCAGAGATCATGGTCAGCCCCAGCATTTT.

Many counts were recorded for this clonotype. CDR3 sequence reads: CASTPALGHGYTF. The CDR3 nucleotides read TGTGCCAGCACCCCCGCCCTAGGGCATGGCTACACCTTC. J is TRBJ1-2 and V is TRBV12-3 or TRBV12-4; D is unclear. V was cut by 7 bases and J by 6 bases, with 15 bases left in between. The CDR3 consists of 13 residues.

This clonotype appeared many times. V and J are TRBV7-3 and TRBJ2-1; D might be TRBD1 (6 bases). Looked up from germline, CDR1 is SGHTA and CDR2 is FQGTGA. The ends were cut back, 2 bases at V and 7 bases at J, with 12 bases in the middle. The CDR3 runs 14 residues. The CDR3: CASSLLPGANEQFF. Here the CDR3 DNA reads TGTGCCAGCAGCTTACTGCCAGGGGCAAATGAGCAGTTCTTC.

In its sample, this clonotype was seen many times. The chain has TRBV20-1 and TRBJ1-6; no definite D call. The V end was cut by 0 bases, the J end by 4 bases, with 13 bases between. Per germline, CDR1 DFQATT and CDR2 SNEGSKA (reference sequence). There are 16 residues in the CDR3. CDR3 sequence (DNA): TGCAGTGCTAGAGACCGTTCGTTGCCTTATAATTCACCCCTCCACTTT. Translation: CSARDRSLPYNSPLHF.

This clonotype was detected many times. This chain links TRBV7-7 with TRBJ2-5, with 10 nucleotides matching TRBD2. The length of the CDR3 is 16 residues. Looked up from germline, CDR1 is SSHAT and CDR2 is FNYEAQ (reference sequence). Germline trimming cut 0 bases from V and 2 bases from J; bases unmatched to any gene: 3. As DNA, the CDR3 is TGTGCCAGCAGCTTAGCGAGCGGGAGGGTTCAAGAGACCCAGTACTTC. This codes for CASSLASGRVQETQYF.

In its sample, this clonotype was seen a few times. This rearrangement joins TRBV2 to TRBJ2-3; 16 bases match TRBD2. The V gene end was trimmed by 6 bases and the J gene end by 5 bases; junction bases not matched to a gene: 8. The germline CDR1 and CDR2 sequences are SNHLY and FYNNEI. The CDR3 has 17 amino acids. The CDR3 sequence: CASRAGTSGRAIDTQYF. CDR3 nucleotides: TGTGCCAGCAGGGCCGGGACTAGCGGGAGGGCCATAGATACGCAGTATTTT.

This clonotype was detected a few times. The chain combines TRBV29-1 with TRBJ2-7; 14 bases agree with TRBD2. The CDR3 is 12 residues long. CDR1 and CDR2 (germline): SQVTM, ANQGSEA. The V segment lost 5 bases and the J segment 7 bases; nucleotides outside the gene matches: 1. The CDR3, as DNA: TGCAGCGTTCGACTAGCGGGAGGGGAGCAGTACTTC. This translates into CSVRLAGGEQYF.

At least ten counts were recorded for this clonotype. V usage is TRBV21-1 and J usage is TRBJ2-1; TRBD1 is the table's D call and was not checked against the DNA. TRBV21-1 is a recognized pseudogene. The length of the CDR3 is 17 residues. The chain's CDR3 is CASSEGKDRENNNEQFF. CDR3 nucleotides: TGTGCCAGCAGCGAAGGGAAGGACAGGGAGAATAACAATGAGCAGTTCTTC.

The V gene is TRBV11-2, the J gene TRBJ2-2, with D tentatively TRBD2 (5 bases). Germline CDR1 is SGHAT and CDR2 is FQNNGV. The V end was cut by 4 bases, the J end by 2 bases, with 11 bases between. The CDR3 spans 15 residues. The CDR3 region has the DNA TGTGCCAGCAGCTACCAACCGGGAAACACCGGGGAGCTGTTTTTT. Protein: CASSYQPGNTGELFF.

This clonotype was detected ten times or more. This CDR3 is CASSTGQGGQETQYF. The CDR3 region has the DNA TGTGCCAGCAGCACCGGACAGGGTGGCCAAGAGACCCAGTACTTC. The rearrangement joins TRBV7-2 to TRBJ2-5, with TRBD1 matching over 8 bases. Losses at the gene ends were 5 bases for V and 1 base for J; bases not matched to a gene: 6. Germline V lookup: CDR1 SGHTA, CDR2 FQGNSA. CDR3 size: 15 residues. Full variable domain (outside the CDR3, taken from reference TRBV7-2 and TRBJ2-5): GAGVSQSPSNKVTEKGKDVELRCDPISGHTALYWYRQSLGQGLEFLIYFQGNSAPDKSGLPSDRFSAERTGGSVSTLTIQRTQQEDSAVYLCASSTGQGGQETQYFGPGTRLLVL.

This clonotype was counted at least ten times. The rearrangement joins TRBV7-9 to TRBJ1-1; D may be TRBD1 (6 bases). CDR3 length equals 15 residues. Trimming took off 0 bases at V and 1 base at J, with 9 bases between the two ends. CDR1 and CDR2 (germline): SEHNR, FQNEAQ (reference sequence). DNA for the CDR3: TGTGCCAGCAGCTTAGCTGGGGGGCCGAACACTGAAGCTTTCTTT. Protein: CASSLAGGPNTEAFF.

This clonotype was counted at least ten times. The chain's CDR3 is CAISLALSGTGTGGTEAFF. CDR3 sequence (DNA): TGTGCCATCAGTCTGGCCTTGAGCGGGACCGGGACAGGGGGCACTGAAGCTTTCTTT. This chain links TRBV10-3 with TRBJ1-1; 11 bases are a match to TRBD1. The CDR3 runs to 19 residues. Per germline, CDR1 ENHRY and CDR2 SYGVKD. The V segment lost 5 bases and the J segment 4 bases; nucleotides outside the gene matches: 18.

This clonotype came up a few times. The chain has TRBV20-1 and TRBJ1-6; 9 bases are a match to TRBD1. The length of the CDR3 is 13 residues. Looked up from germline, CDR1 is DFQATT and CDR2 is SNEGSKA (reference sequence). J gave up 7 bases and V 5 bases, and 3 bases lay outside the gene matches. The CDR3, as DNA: TGCAGTGCTCTGACAGGGGGAAATTCACCCCTCCACTTT. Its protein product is CSALTGGNSPLHF.

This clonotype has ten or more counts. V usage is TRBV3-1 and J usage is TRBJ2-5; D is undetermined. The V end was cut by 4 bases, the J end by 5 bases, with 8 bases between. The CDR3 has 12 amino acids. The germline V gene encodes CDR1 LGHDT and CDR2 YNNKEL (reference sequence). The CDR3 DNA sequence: TGTGCCAGCAGCCCGAGTGTGGAGACCCAGTACTTC. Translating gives CASSPSVETQYF.

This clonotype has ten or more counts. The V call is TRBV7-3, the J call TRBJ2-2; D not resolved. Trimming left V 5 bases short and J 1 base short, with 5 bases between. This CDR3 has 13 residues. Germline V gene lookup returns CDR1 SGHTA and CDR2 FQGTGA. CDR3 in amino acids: CASSTENTGELFF. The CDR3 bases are TGTGCCAGCAGCACCGAGAACACCGGGGAGCTGTTTTTT.

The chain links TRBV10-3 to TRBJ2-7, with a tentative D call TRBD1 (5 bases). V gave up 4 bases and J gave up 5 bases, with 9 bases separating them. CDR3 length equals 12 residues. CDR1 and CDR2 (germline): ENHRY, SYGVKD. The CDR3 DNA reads TGTGCCATCAGTGGGCAGGACAACGAGCAGTACTTC. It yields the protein CAISGQDNEQYF.

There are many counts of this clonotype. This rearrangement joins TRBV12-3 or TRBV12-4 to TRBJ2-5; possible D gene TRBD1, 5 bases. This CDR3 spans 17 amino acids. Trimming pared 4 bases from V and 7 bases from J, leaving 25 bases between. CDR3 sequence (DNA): TGTGCCAGCAGTTGGTCGGCAGGGCTAGGCCCAACTCGGACCCAGTACTTC. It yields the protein CASSWSAGLGPTRTQYF.